Shown below are 17 T cell receptor beta chains from a single sample sequenced in a study of B cell selection in AIRE deficiency. Sorted regulatory T cells were CD4-positive, CD25-high and CD127-low or negative. The method was immunoSEQ multiplex PCR; TCRdb's version includes in-frame clones alone and lacks a portion of them. Of more than 12,000 clones listed, under 95% are singletons. The sequenced sample consisted of Tregs sorted from PBMCs. The receptors here all came from a human donor with AIRE deficiency.

The chain employs TRBV18 and TRBJ1-5, with a tentative D call TRBD1 (5 bases). The CDR3 contains 17 residues. Trimming took off 6 bases at V and 0 bases at J, with 18 bases between the two ends. In germline, CDR1 is KGHSH, CDR2 LQKENI. CDR3 sequence reads: CASSPDSPFFSNQPQHF. The CDR3 DNA sequence: TGTGCCAGCTCGCCCGACAGCCCGTTTTTTAGCAATCAGCCCCAGCATTTT.

In its sample, this clone was seen a few times. The rearrangement joins TRBV6-5 to TRBJ1-3; D uncertain. V was pared by 10 bases and J by 4 bases, with 17 bases between. CDR3 length: 14 residues. The germline CDR1 and CDR2 sequences are MNHEY and SVGAGI. CDR3: CATRNTELGNTIYF. DNA for the CDR3: TGTGCCACCCGAAATACGGAGTTGGGAAACACCATATATTTT.

This clone appeared a single time. J is TRBJ2-1 and V is TRBV6-6; D perhaps matches TRBD1 (6 bases). CDR3 size: 16 residues. Germline V lookup: CDR1 MNHNY, CDR2 SVGAGI (reference sequence). Trimming took off 2 bases at V and 8 bases at J, with 19 bases between the two ends. Here the CDR3 DNA reads TGTGCCAGCAGTTACAGGACAGTATCCCCACACGATGAGCAGTTCTTC. Its translation is CASSYRTVSPHDEQFF.

This chain connects TRBV28 to TRBJ2-3, with 7 bases fitting TRBD2. Germline CDR1 and CDR2: MDHEN and SYDVKM. The V gene end was trimmed by 6 bases and the J gene end by 1 base; junction bases not matched to a gene: 7. The CDR3 is 15 amino acids. CDR3 bases: TGTGCCAGCAGGGGGGGGTACTGGGGCACAGATACGCAGTATTTT. Residues: CASRGGYWGTDTQYF.

The chain couples TRBV27 to TRBJ2-3; no clear D. V gave up 6 bases and J gave up 0 bases, with 7 bases separating them. The CDR3 covers 13 residues. Germline CDR1 and CDR2: MNHEY and SMNVEV (reference sequence). This CDR3 is CASRTISTDTQYF. CDR3 bases: TGTGCCAGCAGAACAATTAGCACAGATACGCAGTATTTT.

This chain uses TRBV5-6 with TRBJ2-7; the D gene could be TRBD1 or TRBD2 (6 bases each). Germline CDR1 is SGHDT and CDR2 is YYEEEE. This CDR3 region has 13 residues. Trimming removed 4 bases from V and 6 bases from J, with 14 bases in between. Written as DNA, the CDR3 is TGTGCCAGCAGCCATCCACAGGGACTCGAGCAGTACTTC. Translation: CASSHPQGLEQYF.

The chain is built from TRBV7-2 and TRBJ2-5; 14 bases are shared with TRBD2. CDR3 length: 17 residues. J was trimmed by 4 bases and V by 6 bases; bases with no gene match: 10. Germline CDR1 reads SGHTA; CDR2 reads FQGNSA. The CDR3 DNA follows: TGTGCCAGCAGTCCCCGACGACTAGCGGGAGGGCTAGAGACCCAGTACTTC. This gives the protein CASSPRRLAGGLETQYF.

The rearrangement links TRBV28 to TRBJ2-1; 7 positions match TRBD2. Germline CDR1 MDHEN, CDR2 SYDVKM. CDR3 size: 16 residues. V lost 6 bases and J lost 3; bases outside the gene matches: 11. The CDR3 reads CASSPPGRRGYNEQFF. The CDR3 DNA reads as TGTGCCAGCAGCCCCCCCGGGAGGAGGGGCTACAATGAGCAGTTCTTC.

This chain connects TRBV6-6 to TRBJ2-5; D is possibly TRBD2 (7 bases). The germline V gene has CDR1 MNHNY and CDR2 SVGAGI (reference sequence). This CDR3 contains 15 residues. The V and J ends lost 6 bases and 4 bases respectively, with 18 bases between them. DNA of the CDR3: TGTGCCAGCAGGAGCAAGGGGGGGCCCACAGAGACCCAGTACTTC. Translated: CASRSKGGPTETQYF.

The chain employs TRBV9 and TRBJ2-5; D is ambiguous. CDR3 length equals 10 residues. The germline V gene encodes CDR1 SGDLS and CDR2 YYNGEE. V lost 4 bases, J lost 2 bases, and 0 bases lay in between. CDR3 region: CASSQETQYF. The CDR3 DNA sequence: TGTGCCAGCAGCCAAGAGACCCAGTACTTC. Variable domain in full (rest from reference TRBV9 and TRBJ2-5): DSGVTQTPKHLITATGQRVTLRCSPRSGDLSVYWYQQSLDQGLQFLIQYYNGEERAKGNILERFSAQQFPDLHSELNLSSLELGDSALYFCASSQETQYFGPGTRLLVL.

DNA for the CDR3: TGTGCCAGCAGTTTGGTCGGGACTAGCCGATACAATGAGCAGTTCTTC. Protein sequence: CASSLVGTSRYNEQFF. The chain combines TRBV27 with TRBJ2-1, with 9 bases fitting TRBD2. The germline V gene encodes CDR1 MNHEY and CDR2 SMNVEV (reference sequence). The V segment lost 3 bases and the J segment 4 bases; nucleotides outside the gene matches: 7. The CDR3 consists of 16 residues.

The chain carries TRBV7-2 and TRBJ2-7; TRBD2 aligns across 8 bases. J lost 2 bases, V lost 5 bases, and 8 bases had no gene match. Germline CDR1 SGHTA, CDR2 FQGNSA. The CDR3 is 15 residues long. CDR3 DNA sequence: TGTGCCAGCAGCATACCTAGCGGGCGGACCTACGAGCAGTACTTC. Protein product: CASSIPSGRTYEQYF.

This chain connects TRBV2 to TRBJ2-7, with unresolved D. Trimming took 6 bases from V and 3 from J, leaving 6 bases between them. CDR3 length: 11 amino acids. The germline gives CDR1 SNHLY, CDR2 FYNNEI. The CDR3 DNA is TGTGCCAGCAGACTAATCTACGAGCAGTACTTC. It encodes CASRLIYEQYF. Drawing the rest from reference TRBV2 and TRBJ2-7, the complete variable domain is EPEVTQTPSHQVTQMGQEVILRCVPISNHLYFYWYRQILGQKVEFLVSFYNNEISEKSEIFDDQFSVERPDGSNFTLKIRSTKLEDSAMYFCASRLIYEQYFGPGTRLTVT.

The chain has TRBV23-1 and TRBJ2-4; D perhaps matches TRBD2 (5 bases). TRBV23-1 is designated an ORF whose function remains uncertain. Trimming stripped 2 bases from V and 0 bases from J, with 17 bases between. The CDR3 totals 18 residues. As DNA, the CDR3 is TGCGCCAGCAGTCAACTTGGGGTGCAGGAGGTAGCCAAAAACATTCAGTACTTC. Its protein is CASSQLGVQEVAKNIQYF.

The gene calls are TRBV7-2 and TRBJ2-4; possibly TRBD1 for D (6 bases). V gave up 5 bases and J gave up 4 bases, with 9 bases separating them. Germline lookup yields CDR1 SGHTA and CDR2 FQGNSA. CDR3 length equals 13 residues. The CDR3 sequence: CASSVDRKNIQYF. As DNA, the CDR3 is TGTGCCAGCAGCGTAGACAGGAAAAACATTCAGTACTTC.

The chain links TRBV7-2 to TRBJ2-3; D is uncertain. V shed 2 bases and J shed 5 bases, with 8 bases lying between them. Per the germline V gene, CDR1 is SGHTA and CDR2 is FQGNSA. This CDR3 spans 13 amino acids. CDR3 loop: CASSLSPLDTQYF. The CDR3 region has the DNA TGTGCCAGCAGCTTAAGCCCTCTAGATACGCAGTATTTT.

This chain joins TRBV7-9 and TRBJ2-5; TRBD2 aligns across 10 bases. Germline V gene data show CDR1 as SEHNR and CDR2 as FQNEAQ (reference sequence). This CDR3 is built from 14 residues. J lost 4 bases, V lost 5 bases, and 4 bases had no gene match. The chain's CDR3 is CASSKAGGPETQYF. Here the CDR3 DNA reads TGTGCCAGCAGCAAAGCGGGAGGGCCAGAGACCCAGTACTTC. Together with reference TRBV7-9 and TRBJ2-5, the CDR3 gives the full variable domain: DTGVSQNPRHKITKRGQNVTFRCDPISEHNRLYWYRQTLGQGPEFLTYFQNEAQLEKSRLLSDRFSAERPKGSFSTLEIQRTEQGDSAMYLCASSKAGGPETQYFGPGTRLLVL.